Listed here is a single T cell receptor (beta chain). This sample was included in a study of T cell responses to AZD1222 COVID-19 vaccine. V was clipped by 2 bases and J by 7 bases, with 11 bases between them. This CDR3 spans 12 amino acids. Germline V gives CDR1 GTSNPN, CDR2 SVGIG (reference sequence). Repertoires were generated with immunoSEQ multiplex PCR, while TCRdb's copy carries only in-frame clones and drops some. The sample yields nearly 35,000 clones, 75% to 85% seen once. Specimen: peripheral blood, collected 28 days after the second AZD1222 dose. The chain couples TRBV30 to TRBJ1-1, with D unresolved. The clonotype was recovered from an adult who received the AZD1222 COVID-19 vaccine. CDR3 in amino acids: CAWSLSRYEAFF. CDR3 nucleotides: TGTGCCTGGAGTCTGTCTCGGTATGAAGCTTTCTTT.